This TCR beta chain was identified during a study of post-analysis software for immune sequencing data. Study observations and caveats: Samples made in the same batch grouped tightly together by F measure. TRBV segments more frequent in patients than in controls numbered a few and included TRBV5-6, TRBV5-1 and TRBV20-1. Significantly decreased normalized Chao1 diversity was recorded for multiple sclerosis patients relative to controls.

This clonotype was seen a handful of times. Its antigen remains unidentified. Unique molecular identifiers featured in each of the TCR beta cDNA libraries. The authors obtained 400,000 to 600,000 cDNA molecules from roughly 1.1 to 9.2 million T cells. Via MiXCR, TCRdb re-called the PCR reads, giving one row per CDR3 protein. The sample includes 350,000 to 500,000 distinct CDR3 sequences, roughly 40% seen only once; the top ten take around 8%. CDR1 is DFQATT and CDR2 is SNEGSKA in the germline V gene (reference sequence). The CDR3 totals 17 residues. The trim removed 1 base at V and 3 bases at J, leaving 9 bases unmatched.

The V and J genes are TRBV20-1 and TRBJ2-7; 13 nucleotides agree with TRBD2. Material for sequencing was blood. The clonotype comes from a girl aged 2 to 10 with multiple sclerosis. The CDR3 nucleotides are TGCAGTGCTAGAGTACCGGGACTAGCGGGACTACGCTACGAGCAGTACTTC. It codes for CSARVPGLAGLRYEQYF.